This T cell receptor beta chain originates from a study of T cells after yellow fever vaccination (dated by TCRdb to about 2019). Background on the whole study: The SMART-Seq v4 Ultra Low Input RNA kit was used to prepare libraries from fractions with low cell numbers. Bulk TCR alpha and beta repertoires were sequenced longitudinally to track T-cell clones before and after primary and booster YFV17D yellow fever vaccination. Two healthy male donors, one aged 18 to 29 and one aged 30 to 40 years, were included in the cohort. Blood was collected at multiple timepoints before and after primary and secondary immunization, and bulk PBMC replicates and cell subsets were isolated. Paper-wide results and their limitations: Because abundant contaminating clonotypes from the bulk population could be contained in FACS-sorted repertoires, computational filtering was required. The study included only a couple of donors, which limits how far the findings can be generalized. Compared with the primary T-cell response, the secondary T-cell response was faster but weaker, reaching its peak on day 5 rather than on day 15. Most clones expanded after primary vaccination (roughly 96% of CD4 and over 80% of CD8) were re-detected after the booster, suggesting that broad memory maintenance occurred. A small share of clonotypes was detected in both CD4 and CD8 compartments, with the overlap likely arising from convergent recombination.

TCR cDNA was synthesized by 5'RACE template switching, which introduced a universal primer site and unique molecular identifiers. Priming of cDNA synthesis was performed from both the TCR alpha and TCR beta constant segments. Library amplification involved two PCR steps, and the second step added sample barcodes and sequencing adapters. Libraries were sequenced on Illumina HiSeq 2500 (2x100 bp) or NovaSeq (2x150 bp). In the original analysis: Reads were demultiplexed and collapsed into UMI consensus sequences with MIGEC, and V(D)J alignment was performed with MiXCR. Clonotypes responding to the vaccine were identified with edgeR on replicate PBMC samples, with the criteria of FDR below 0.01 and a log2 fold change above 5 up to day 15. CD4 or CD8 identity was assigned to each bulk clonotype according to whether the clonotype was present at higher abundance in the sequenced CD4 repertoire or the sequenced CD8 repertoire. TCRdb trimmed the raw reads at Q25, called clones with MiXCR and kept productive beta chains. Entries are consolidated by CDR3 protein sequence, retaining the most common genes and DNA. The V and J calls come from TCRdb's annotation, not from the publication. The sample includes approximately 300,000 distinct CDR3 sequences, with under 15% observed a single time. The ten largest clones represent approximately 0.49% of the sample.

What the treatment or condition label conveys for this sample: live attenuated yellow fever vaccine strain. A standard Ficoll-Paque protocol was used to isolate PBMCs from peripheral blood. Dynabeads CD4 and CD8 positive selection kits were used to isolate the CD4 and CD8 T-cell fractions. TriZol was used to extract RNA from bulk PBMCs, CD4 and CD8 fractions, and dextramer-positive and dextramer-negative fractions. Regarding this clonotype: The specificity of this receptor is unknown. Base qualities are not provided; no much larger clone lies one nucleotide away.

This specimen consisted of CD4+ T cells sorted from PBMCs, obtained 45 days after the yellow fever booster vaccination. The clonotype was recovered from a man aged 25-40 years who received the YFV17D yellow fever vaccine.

The sequenced DNA: TGCAGCGTGTCGAACACCGGGGAGCTGTTTTTT. This gives the protein CSVSNTGELFF. This receptor chain uses TRBV29-1 and TRBJ2-2; the D gene assignment is ambiguous. V loses 6 bases, J loses 0 bases, and the germline ends lie 2 bases apart. From its cysteine to its phenylalanine, the CDR3 spans 11 amino acids. Kept here is only the CDR3 DNA, which spans 33 bases and is read in frame from base 1. The germline V gene provides CDR1 SQVTM and CDR2 ANQGSEA.